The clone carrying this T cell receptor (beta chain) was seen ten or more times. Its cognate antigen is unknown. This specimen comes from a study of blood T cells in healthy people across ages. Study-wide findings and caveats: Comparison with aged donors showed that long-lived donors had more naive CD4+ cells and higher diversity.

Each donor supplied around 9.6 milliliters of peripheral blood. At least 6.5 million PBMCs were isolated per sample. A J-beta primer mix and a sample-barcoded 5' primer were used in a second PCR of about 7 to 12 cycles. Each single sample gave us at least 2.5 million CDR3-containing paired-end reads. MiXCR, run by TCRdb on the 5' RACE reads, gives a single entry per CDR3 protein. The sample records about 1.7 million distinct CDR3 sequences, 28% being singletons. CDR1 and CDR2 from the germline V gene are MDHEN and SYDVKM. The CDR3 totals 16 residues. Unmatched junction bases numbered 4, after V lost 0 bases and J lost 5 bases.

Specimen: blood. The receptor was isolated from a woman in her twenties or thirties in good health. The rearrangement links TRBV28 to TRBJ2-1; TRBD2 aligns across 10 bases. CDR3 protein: CASSLWASGGHNEQFF. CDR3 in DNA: TGTGCCAGCAGTTTATGGGCTAGCGGGGGCCACAATGAGCAGTTCTTC.